This is a list of T cell receptor beta chains from one sample in a study of blood T cell repertoires in COVID-19. Sequencing used immunoSEQ multiplex PCR; TCRdb keeps in-frame clones, though not all of them. The sample shows nearly 200,000 clones, 84% of them seen only once. Sequenced input: peripheral blood. All receptors derive from a human donor in a cohort sampled during active COVID-19. Each CDR3 is given with its conserved first and last residue. The order of the fields is CDR3 length, clone size, D gene, V gene, J gene, CDR3 DNA, CDR3 protein. A D gene is named only where the DNA matches it firmly. Not all rows give a size; the values are once, few, many and, for expanded clones, a class.

CDR3 length: 14; clone size: few; D gene: NA; V gene: TRBV2; J gene: TRBJ1-5; CDR3 DNA: TGTGCCAGCAGGGAGGACGGTGGAAATCAGCCCCAGCATTTT; CDR3 protein: CASREDGGNQPQHF
CDR3 length: 15; clone size: few; D gene: TRBD2; V gene: TRBV5-1; J gene: TRBJ2-2; CDR3 DNA: TGCGCCAGCAGCAGGACTAGCGGGAAGGACGGGGAGCTGTTTTTT; CDR3 protein: CASSRTSGKDGELFF
CDR3 length: 15; clone size: NA; D gene: NA; V gene: TRBV19; J gene: TRBJ1-2; CDR3 DNA: TGTGCCAGTAGTATAGCCGACACAGCTAAACGTGGCTACACCTTC; CDR3 protein: CASSIADTAKRGYTF
CDR3 length: 15; clone size: few; D gene: NA; V gene: TRBV5-5; J gene: TRBJ1-5; CDR3 DNA: TGTGCCAGCACCTTATGGGTCGGAGACAATCAGCCCCAGCATTTT; CDR3 protein: CASTLWVGDNQPQHF
CDR3 length: 19; clone size: NA; D gene: TRBD1; V gene: TRBV4-2; J gene: TRBJ2-3; CDR3 DNA: TGTGCCAGCAGTGCAGGGCCCGCGACAGGGGGCTCGGGCACAGATACGCAGTATTTT; CDR3 protein: CASSAGPATGGSGTDTQYF
CDR3 length: 16; clone size: NA; D gene: TRBD1; V gene: TRBV29-1; J gene: TRBJ1-2; CDR3 DNA: TGCAGCGTTGATAGGTCAGGGACAGGGGGATTGTATGGCTACACCTTC; CDR3 protein: CSVDRSGTGGLYGYTF
CDR3 length: 15; clone size: NA; D gene: TRBD1; V gene: TRBV10-3; J gene: TRBJ2-2; CDR3 DNA: TGTGCCATCTCCGGGCGGACAGGGGACAGCGGGGAGCTGTTTTTT; CDR3 protein: CAISGRTGDSGELFF
CDR3 length: 13; clone size: NA; D gene: NA; V gene: TRBV7-9; J gene: TRBJ2-5; CDR3 DNA: TGTGCCAGCAGCTTCGACAGGCCAGAGACCCAGTACTTC; CDR3 protein: CASSFDRPETQYF
CDR3 length: 15; clone size: NA; D gene: TRBD1; V gene: TRBV18; J gene: TRBJ1-6; CDR3 DNA: TGTGCCAGCTCACCTAACCCGACAGGGGCTTCACCCCTCCACTTT; CDR3 protein: CASSPNPTGASPLHF
CDR3 length: 14; clone size: NA; D gene: TRBD1; V gene: TRBV24-1; J gene: TRBJ2-5; CDR3 DNA: TGTGCCACCAGTGATTCAGGGGGCGGAGAGACCCAGTACTTC; CDR3 protein: CATSDSGGGETQYF
CDR3 length: 14; clone size: NA; D gene: TRBD1; V gene: TRBV2; J gene: TRBJ1-1; CDR3 DNA: TGTGCCAGCCGAGACAGGGACCTGAACACTGAAGCTTTCTTT; CDR3 protein: CASRDRDLNTEAFF
CDR3 length: 15; clone size: NA; D gene: NA; V gene: TRBV2; J gene: TRBJ1-3; CDR3 DNA: TGTGCCAGCACCCTTGGGGGCAGGGTTGGAAACACCATATATTTT; CDR3 protein: CASTLGGRVGNTIYF
CDR3 length: 13; clone size: NA; D gene: NA; V gene: TRBV6-6; J gene: TRBJ1-2; CDR3 DNA: TGTGCCAGCAGTTTGGGAGCCTTGGCTGGCTACACCTTC; CDR3 protein: CASSLGALAGYTF
CDR3 length: 13; clone size: NA; D gene: NA; V gene: TRBV7-8; J gene: TRBJ1-2; CDR3 DNA: TGTGCCAGCAGCTTACAGGGAAGCTATGGCTACACCTTC; CDR3 protein: CASSLQGSYGYTF
CDR3 length: 13; clone size: NA; D gene: NA; V gene: TRBV2; J gene: TRBJ2-2; CDR3 DNA: TGTGCCAGCAGTGAACAGGGGACCGGGGAGCTGTTTTTT; CDR3 protein: CASSEQGTGELFF
CDR3 length: 16; clone size: once; D gene: NA; V gene: TRBV10-2; J gene: TRBJ2-4; CDR3 DNA: TGCGCCACCCGCGGGACCTCAGGGATGGCCAAAAACATTCAGTACTTC; CDR3 protein: CATRGTSGMAKNIQYF
CDR3 length: 15; clone size: NA; D gene: NA; V gene: TRBV7-9; J gene: TRBJ2-3; CDR3 DNA: TGTGCCAGCAGCTTAACAGCCCCAGGTATGGGCACGCAGTATTTT; CDR3 protein: CASSLTAPGMGTQYF
CDR3 length: 16; clone size: once; D gene: TRBD1; V gene: TRBV5-1; J gene: TRBJ2-5; CDR3 DNA: TGCGCCAGCAGCTCGAGACAGGGGGGCGACCAAGAGACCCAGTACTTC; CDR3 protein: CASSSRQGGDQETQYF
CDR3 length: 15; clone size: NA; D gene: TRBD2; V gene: TRBV7-6; J gene: TRBJ2-5; CDR3 DNA: TGTGCCAGCAGCACCCGACCGCGGGGGGAGGGGACCCAGTACTTC; CDR3 protein: CASSTRPRGEGTQYF
CDR3 length: 13; clone size: few; D gene: NA; V gene: TRBV6-5; J gene: TRBJ1-2; CDR3 DNA: TGTGCCAGCAGTTCCAGGGGTTTGGGCGGCTACACCTTC; CDR3 protein: CASSSRGLGGYTF
CDR3 length: 14; clone size: NA; D gene: NA; V gene: TRBV6-5; J gene: TRBJ1-4; CDR3 DNA: TGTGCCAGCAGTTACTCGAGGGCAACCGAAAAACTGTTTTTT; CDR3 protein: CASSYSRATEKLFF
CDR3 length: 14; clone size: NA; D gene: NA; V gene: TRBV5-1; J gene: TRBJ2-4; CDR3 DNA: TGCGCCAGCAGCTTGGGTCAAGAGGGAGACATTCAGTACTTC; CDR3 protein: CASSLGQEGDIQYF
CDR3 length: 14; clone size: NA; D gene: NA; V gene: TRBV6-6; J gene: TRBJ1-5; CDR3 DNA: TGTGCCAGCAGCCCGCTTGGGGGCGCTCAGCCCCAGCATTTT; CDR3 protein: CASSPLGGAQPQHF
CDR3 length: 14; clone size: NA; D gene: TRBD1; V gene: TRBV7-2; J gene: TRBJ1-5; CDR3 DNA: TGTGCCAGCAGTAGGGGACAGGGGAATCAGCCCCAGCATTTT; CDR3 protein: CASSRGQGNQPQHF
CDR3 length: 15; clone size: NA; D gene: TRBD1; V gene: TRBV7-3; J gene: TRBJ2-2; CDR3 DNA: TGTGCCAGCAGCTCACAGGGGGGCGGCACCGGGGAGCTGTTTTTT; CDR3 protein: CASSSQGGGTGELFF
CDR3 length: 16; clone size: NA; D gene: TRBD2; V gene: TRBV6-4; J gene: TRBJ2-1; CDR3 DNA: TGTGCCAGCAGTGATGCCCCTAGCGGGAGGTTCAATGAGCAGTTCTTC; CDR3 protein: CASSDAPSGRFNEQFF
CDR3 length: 15; clone size: NA; D gene: NA; V gene: TRBV2; J gene: TRBJ1-4; CDR3 DNA: TGTGCCAGCCTGTACGGGGATGCAACTAATGAAAAACTGTTTTTT; CDR3 protein: CASLYGDATNEKLFF
CDR3 length: 12; clone size: NA; D gene: NA; V gene: TRBV2; J gene: TRBJ2-7; CDR3 DNA: TGTGCCAGCAAAGGGGAATTCGACGAGCAGTACTTC; CDR3 protein: CASKGEFDEQYF
CDR3 length: 13; clone size: NA; D gene: NA; V gene: TRBV27; J gene: TRBJ1-5; CDR3 DNA: TGTGCCAGCAGTTTGGGGGGGTTTCAGCCCCAGCATTTT; CDR3 protein: CASSLGGFQPQHF
CDR3 length: 16; clone size: NA; D gene: TRBD1; V gene: TRBV18; J gene: TRBJ1-2; CDR3 DNA: TGTGCCAGCTCACCAAACACAGGGGGCGCCAACTATGGCTACACCTTC; CDR3 protein: CASSPNTGGANYGYTF
CDR3 length: 15; clone size: NA; D gene: NA; V gene: TRBV5-6; J gene: TRBJ2-3; CDR3 DNA: TGTGCCAGCAGCTTTTTTCAGCCGGAGACAGATACGCAGTATTTT; CDR3 protein: CASSFFQPETDTQYF
CDR3 length: 14; clone size: NA; D gene: TRBD1; V gene: TRBV23-1; J gene: TRBJ2-7; CDR3 DNA: TGCGCCAGCAGGCGGACAGGGGAGAACTACGAGCAGTACTTC; CDR3 protein: CASRRTGENYEQYF
CDR3 length: 13; clone size: NA; D gene: NA; V gene: TRBV5-1; J gene: TRBJ2-5; CDR3 DNA: TGCGCCAGCAGCTTGGGGCTTCCGGAGACCCAGTACTTC; CDR3 protein: CASSLGLPETQYF
CDR3 length: 16; clone size: few; D gene: TRBD2; V gene: TRBV11-2; J gene: TRBJ2-7; CDR3 DNA: TGTGCCAGCAGCTTAGATAGGGCTGGGGGGGGTCACGAGCAGTACTTC; CDR3 protein: CASSLDRAGGGHEQYF
CDR3 length: 16; clone size: NA; D gene: TRBD1; V gene: TRBV9; J gene: TRBJ2-3; CDR3 DNA: TGTGCCAGCAGCGCAAGGACAGGGGCTAGCACAGATACGCAGTATTTT; CDR3 protein: CASSARTGASTDTQYF
CDR3 length: 14; clone size: NA; D gene: NA; V gene: TRBV6-5; J gene: TRBJ2-5; CDR3 DNA: TGTGCCAGCAGGCGAGCGGCCAACCAAGAGACCCAGTACTTC; CDR3 protein: CASRRAANQETQYF
CDR3 length: 14; clone size: NA; D gene: NA; V gene: TRBV6-5; J gene: TRBJ1-1; CDR3 DNA: TGTGCCAGCAGTTATAGGAGGGAAAACACTGAAGCTTTCTTT; CDR3 protein: CASSYRRENTEAFF
CDR3 length: 16; clone size: once; D gene: TRBD1; V gene: TRBV5-8; J gene: TRBJ1-3; CDR3 DNA: TGTGCCAGCAGCTTGGGGACAGGGAGTTCTGGAAACACCATATATTTT; CDR3 protein: CASSLGTGSSGNTIYF
CDR3 length: 15; clone size: once; D gene: NA; V gene: TRBV30; J gene: TRBJ2-2; CDR3 DNA: TGTGCCTGGAGCCCTACGCCTGGGAACACCGGGGAGCTGTTTTTT; CDR3 protein: CAWSPTPGNTGELFF
CDR3 length: 15; clone size: NA; D gene: TRBD1; V gene: TRBV5-4; J gene: TRBJ2-7; CDR3 DNA: TGTGCCAGCAGCAGTGGGACAGCGTCCTACTACGAGCAGTACTTC; CDR3 protein: CASSSGTASYYEQYF
CDR3 length: 17; clone size: few; D gene: TRBD1; V gene: TRBV6-1; J gene: TRBJ1-3; CDR3 DNA: TGTGCCAGCAGTGAGAGGGACAGGGGGCTTCCTGGAAACACCATATATTTT; CDR3 protein: CASSERDRGLPGNTIYF
CDR3 length: 14; clone size: once; D gene: TRBD1; V gene: TRBV15; J gene: TRBJ1-2; CDR3 DNA: TGTGCCACCAGCCTCCGGGACAGGGCGTTTGGCTACACCTTC; CDR3 protein: CATSLRDRAFGYTF
CDR3 length: 19; clone size: NA; D gene: NA; V gene: TRBV2; J gene: TRBJ1-4; CDR3 DNA: TGTGCCAGCAGTGGGGAAGGCTGGGGCGGATTTGCAACTAATGAAAAACTGTTTTTT; CDR3 protein: CASSGEGWGGFATNEKLFF
CDR3 length: 15; clone size: NA; D gene: NA; V gene: TRBV4-1; J gene: TRBJ1-1; CDR3 DNA: TGCGCCAGCAGCCAAGTGGGGGACGCGGGGACTGAAGCTTTCTTT; CDR3 protein: CASSQVGDAGTEAFF
CDR3 length: 15; clone size: NA; D gene: TRBD2; V gene: TRBV27; J gene: TRBJ2-7; CDR3 DNA: TGTGCCAGCAGTTTCTCCGCGGGAGCTCCCTACGAGCAGTACTTC; CDR3 protein: CASSFSAGAPYEQYF
CDR3 length: 14; clone size: few; D gene: NA; V gene: TRBV6-6; J gene: TRBJ1-6; CDR3 DNA: TGTGCCAGCAGCCCCGGGGGAGTTAATTCACCCCTCCACTTT; CDR3 protein: CASSPGGVNSPLHF
CDR3 length: 15; clone size: NA; D gene: NA; V gene: TRBV3-1/TRBV3-2; J gene: TRBJ1-2; CDR3 DNA: TGTGCCAGCAGCCAAAGATGGGGGCCTTACTATGGCTACACCTTC; CDR3 protein: CASSQRWGPYYGYTF
CDR3 length: 18; clone size: NA; D gene: NA; V gene: TRBV5-6; J gene: TRBJ1-2; CDR3 DNA: TGTGCCAGCAGCTCCCGAGGTGGCTGGCAGGGGACCTCCTATGGCTACACCTTC; CDR3 protein: CASSSRGGWQGTSYGYTF
CDR3 length: 17; clone size: NA; D gene: NA; V gene: TRBV28; J gene: TRBJ2-5; CDR3 DNA: TGTGCCAGCAGTACCCCCTCCCTAGGGAGCGTACAAGAGACCCAGTACTTC; CDR3 protein: CASSTPSLGSVQETQYF
CDR3 length: 15; clone size: once; D gene: NA; V gene: TRBV3-1/TRBV3-2; J gene: TRBJ2-1; CDR3 DNA: TGTGCCAGCAGCCAATCCGGAGCCTTCCCCAATGAGCAGTTCTTC; CDR3 protein: CASSQSGAFPNEQFF
CDR3 length: 15; clone size: NA; D gene: TRBD2; V gene: TRBV6-5; J gene: TRBJ2-1; CDR3 DNA: TGTGCCAGCAATATATTGAGGCGGGAGAACAATGAGCAGTTCTTC; CDR3 protein: CASNILRRENNEQFF
CDR3 length: 14; clone size: NA; D gene: NA; V gene: TRBV6-5; J gene: TRBJ2-3; CDR3 DNA: TGTGCCAGCAGTTACTGGGGGCCCCTCGATACGCAGTATTTT; CDR3 protein: CASSYWGPLDTQYF
CDR3 length: 15; clone size: NA; D gene: TRBD2; V gene: TRBV19; J gene: TRBJ2-7; CDR3 DNA: TGTGCCAGTAGTAGAGGGACTAGCGGGACCTACGAGCAGTACTTC; CDR3 protein: CASSRGTSGTYEQYF
CDR3 length: 14; clone size: NA; D gene: TRBD1; V gene: TRBV19; J gene: TRBJ2-2; CDR3 DNA: TGTGCCAGTGGGGACAGCCTTAACACCGGGGAGCTGTTTTTT; CDR3 protein: CASGDSLNTGELFF
CDR3 length: 14; clone size: NA; D gene: TRBD1; V gene: TRBV19; J gene: TRBJ2-1; CDR3 DNA: TGTGCCAGTGGTACGACAGGGGGATACAATGAGCAGTTCTTC; CDR3 protein: CASGTTGGYNEQFF